The rows below give T cell receptor beta chains drawn from one sample of a study of T cell responses to AZD1222 COVID-19 vaccine. Method: immunoSEQ multiplex PCR; TCRdb's copy keeps in-frame clones and lacks some. This table holds under 150,000 clones, 89% found once. Sequencing used peripheral blood, obtained 28 days after the second AZD1222 dose. All receptors derive from an adult who received the AZD1222 COVID-19 vaccine. Each CDR3 is given with its conserved first and last residue. Each record gives: clone size, V gene, J gene, D gene, CDR3 protein, CDR3 DNA. A D gene is named only where the DNA matches it firmly. Expanded clones get a size class; other rows say once, few or many, or leave the size out.

>NA|TRBV30|TRBJ1-4|NA
CAWSPLNRVFLEKLFF
TGTGCCTGGAGTCCCCTCAACAGGGTCTTTCTGGAAAAACTGTTTTTT
>once|TRBV19|TRBJ1-5|NA
CATSPGFDQPQHF
TGTGCCACCTCCCCGGGGTTCGACCAGCCCCAGCATTTT
>NA|TRBV30|TRBJ1-5|TRBD1
CAWRHRDRGRQPQHF
TGTGCCTGGAGACACCGGGACAGGGGTCGACAGCCCCAGCATTTT
>few|TRBV7-3|TRBJ1-6|NA
CASSLLGTGNSPLHF
TGTGCCAGCAGCTTATTAGGGACGGGTAATTCACCCCTCCACTTT
>NA|TRBV2|TRBJ2-5|NA
CASSEETQYF
TGTGCCAGCAGTGAAGAGACCCAGTACTTC
>NA|TRBV7-2|TRBJ2-7|NA
CASSSRGAFNEQYF
TGTGCCAGCAGCTCCCGCGGGGCGTTTAACGAGCAGTACTTC
>NA|TRBV6-5|TRBJ2-5|TRBD2
CASRPTSAGQETQYF
TGTGCCAGCAGGCCTACTAGCGCCGGCCAAGAGACCCAGTACTTC
>many|TRBV4-2|TRBJ1-1|TRBD1
CASSPWTGGNTEAFF
TGTGCCAGCAGCCCCTGGACAGGGGGCAACACTGAAGCTTTCTTT
>NA|TRBV5-8|TRBJ2-5|NA
CASSSGRAGVEETQYF
TGTGCCAGCAGCTCAGGCAGGGCAGGGGTGGAAGAGACCCAGTACTTC
>NA|TRBV7-6|TRBJ1-3|NA
CASGKFRPGSGNTIYF
TGTGCCAGCGGGAAATTTAGGCCAGGCTCTGGAAACACCATATATTTT
>NA|TRBV7-9|TRBJ1-1|NA
CASSRDGNTEAFF
TGTGCCAGCAGTCGAGACGGTAACACTGAAGCTTTCTTT
>NA|TRBV3-1/TRBV3-2|TRBJ2-5|NA
CASSHAQGETQYF
TGTGCCAGCAGCCATGCCCAAGGGGAGACCCAGTACTTC
>NA|TRBV6-5|TRBJ2-5|NA
CASSPQGGETQYF
TGTGCCAGCAGTCCACAGGGAGGAGAGACCCAGTACTTC
>NA|TRBV27|TRBJ1-2|NA
CASSLSGDNYGYTF
TGTGCCAGCAGTTTATCAGGGGATAACTATGGCTACACCTTC
>few|TRBV7-2|TRBJ2-5|TRBD2
CASSSQTSVRSAQYF
TGTGCCAGCAGCTCGCAGACTAGCGTACGAAGTGCCCAGTACTTC
>NA|TRBV5-1|TRBJ1-4|TRBD1
CASSPGQGHEKLFF
TGCGCCAGCAGCCCCGGACAGGGCCACGAAAAACTGTTTTTT
>few|TRBV12-3/TRBV12-4|TRBJ1-5|NA
CASRKDSNQPQHF
TGTGCCAGCAGGAAGGACAGTAATCAGCCCCAGCATTTT